Following are 10 T cell receptor beta chains from one sample sequenced in a study of response to subunit inactivated influenza vaccine. TCRdb analysed the RT-PCR reads with MiXCR anew, one entry per CDR3 protein. Among about 500,000 distinct CDR3 sequences listed, around 7.9% were seen once. The sequencing here drew on PBMCs from blood, taken around 25 months after vaccination. Receptors originate from a man between 50 and 69 years old who received an inactivated influenza vaccine.

This clonotype appeared many times. The chain carries TRBV5-1 and TRBJ1-1; the D gene is possibly TRBD1 (5 bases). The CDR3 covers 15 residues. CDR1 is SGHRS and CDR2 is YFSETQ in the germline V gene. The V gene lost 4 bases and the J gene lost 7 bases, with 20 bases spanning the gap. CDR3 nucleotides: TGCGCCAGCAGCCTGTGGTCTGATAGGGGCGGTGAAGCTTTCTTT. Translating it yields CASSLWSDRGGEAFF.

This clonotype was seen ten or more times. V gene TRBV3-1 combines with J gene TRBJ2-2; D is unresolved. The CDR3 contains 13 residues. The V end lost 1 base, the J end lost 4 bases, and 4 bases lay between the germline ends. From germline, CDR1 is LGHDT and CDR2 YNNKEL (reference sequence). CDR3: CASSQGGTGELFF. Here the CDR3 DNA reads TGTGCCAGCAGCCAAGGGGGCACCGGGGAGCTGTTTTTT.

V gene TRBV6-5 combines with J gene TRBJ1-1; D is undetermined. The germline V and J ends were trimmed by 2 bases and 4 bases, with 11 bases remaining between them. This CDR3 is built from 14 residues. Looked up from germline, CDR1 is MNHEY and CDR2 is SVGAGI. CDR3 in amino acids: CASSYDGEITEAFF. The CDR3, as DNA: TGTGCCAGCAGTTACGACGGGGAGATCACTGAAGCTTTCTTT.

This chain uses TRBV12-3 or TRBV12-4 with TRBJ2-7; D remains unclear. The CDR3 runs 12 residues. V dropped 6 bases and J dropped 5 bases, with 11 bases sitting between them. CDR3 sequence reads: CASSLRTDEQYF. DNA of the CDR3: TGTGCCAGCAGCTTAAGGACCGACGAGCAGTACTTC.

This clonotype has just a few counts. This chain uses TRBV5-5 with TRBJ1-2; D possibly corresponds to TRBD1 (5 bases). There are 14 residues in the CDR3. The ends were cut back, 5 bases at V and 3 bases at J, with 14 bases in the middle. Per germline, CDR1 SGHKS and CDR2 YYEKEE (reference sequence). DNA for the CDR3: TGTGCCAGCAGACAACAGGAACAAGACTATGGCTACACCTTC. It translates to CASRQQEQDYGYTF.

This clonotype was detected a few times. The rearrangement joins TRBV20-1 to TRBJ2-1; 8 positions agree with TRBD2. J gave up 9 bases and V 0 bases, and 22 bases lay outside the gene matches. Looked up from germline, CDR1 is DFQATT and CDR2 is SNEGSKA (reference sequence). The CDR3 contains 19 residues. The CDR3 loop reads CSARDFGTSGGRRVGEQFF. CDR3 in DNA: TGCAGTGCTAGAGATTTCGGGACTAGTGGGGGGAGACGGGTAGGTGAGCAGTTCTTC.

This clonotype was recorded a few times. This sequence joins TRBV20-1 and TRBJ2-1; TRBD1 aligns across 10 bases. Germline V gene data show CDR1 as DFQATT and CDR2 as SNEGSKA (reference sequence). This CDR3 has 16 residues. Germline trimming cut 0 bases from V and 5 bases from J; bases unmatched to any gene: 7. CDR3 amino acids: CSARDRDRGPNNEQFF. DNA of the CDR3: TGCAGTGCTAGAGATCGGGACAGGGGACCGAACAATGAGCAGTTCTTC.

This clonotype has only a few counts. The chain carries TRBV19 and TRBJ1-1; D remains ambiguous. The CDR3 is made up of 13 amino acids. Looked up from germline, CDR1 is LNHDA and CDR2 is SQIVND (reference sequence). Trimming took off 6 bases at V and 9 bases at J, with 17 bases between the two ends. CDR3 coding DNA: TGTGCCAGTAGCTCCTATCAGATTGATCAAGCTTTCTTT. It yields the protein CASSSYQIDQAFF.

This clonotype was picked up a small number of times. The V and J genes are TRBV20-1 and TRBJ2-3; D is perhaps TRBD2 (5 bases). With 0 bases removed from V and 4 bases from J, the gap between germline ends came to 8 bases. The CDR3 sequence is 13 residues long. Germline CDR1 and CDR2: DFQATT and SNEGSKA (reference sequence). The CDR3 sequence: CSARDGGADTQYF. CDR3 DNA: TGCAGTGCTAGAGATGGAGGTGCAGATACGCAGTATTTT.

This clonotype was seen repeatedly, ten times or more. The rearrangement links TRBV19 to TRBJ2-5; D possibly uses TRBD1 or TRBD2 (5 bases each). Germline V gene data show CDR1 as LNHDA and CDR2 as SQIVND (reference sequence). The CDR3 totals 13 residues. Trimming pared 7 bases from V and 5 bases from J, leaving 14 bases between. CDR3 sequence (DNA): TGTGCCAGTACCTTTGGGGGTGGTGAGACCCAGTACTTC. Translation gives CASTFGGGETQYF.